These T cell receptor beta chains were read from a single sample in a study of blood T cells in healthy people across ages. In TCRdb, the 5' RACE reads were re-called with MiXCR into one record per CDR3 protein. Of roughly 410,000 distinct CDR3 sequences listed, 50% to 60% are singletons. Sequences were obtained from blood. These receptors came from a man aged 60-69 years in good health. Each CDR3 is given with its conserved first and last residue. D genes are given only for firm matches. For some rows the clone size is stated as once, few or many, or as a class when expanded; others skip it.

size,D,V,J,DNA,CDR3
.,.,TRBV19,TRBJ1-6,TGTGCCAGTAGTCTGAAACAGGCCGCGAATTCACCCCTCCACTTT,CASSLKQAANSPLHF
many,.,TRBV2,TRBJ2-1,TGTGCCAGTCCCGCAGGGGAGATGAACAATGAGCAGTTCTTC,CASPAGEMNNEQFF
.,.,TRBV20-1,TRBJ2-7,TGCAGTGCGCGCCAGGGTAGCGACGAGCAGTACTTC,CSARQGSDEQYF
many,.,TRBV7-2,TRBJ2-6,TGTGCCAGCAGCTCGCACCCAGGGGCCTCTGGGGCCAACGTCCTGACTTTC,CASSSHPGASGANVLTF
many,.,TRBV28,TRBJ2-1,TGTGCCAGCAGTCCCCCGTTCGGGAGCTCCTACAATGAGCAGTTCTTC,CASSPPFGSSYNEQFF
many,.,TRBV20-1,TRBJ2-1,TGCAGTGCTAGGCTCGGGGGCCTATACAATGAGCAGTTCTTC,CSARLGGLYNEQFF
few,.,TRBV12-3/TRBV12-4,TRBJ2-7,TGTGCCAGCAGAAAAAGCGGTCTTTACGAGCAGTACTTC,CASRKSGLYEQYF
.,.,TRBV30,TRBJ2-5,TGTGCCTGGAGTCGATCCCAGAGGGAGACCCGGTACTTC,CAWSRSQRETRYF
once,.,TRBV3-1,TRBJ2-3,TGTGCCAGCAGCGAGTCAACAGATACTTGGCAGTATTTT,CASSESTDTWQYF
.,.,TRBV2,TRBJ1-1,TGTGCCAGCAGTGTAGCGCTTCGGCACCGGGAGACTGAAGCTTTCTTT,CASSVALRHRETEAFF
.,.,TRBV6-5,TRBJ1-1,TGTGCCAGCAGTCCCCCGGGATCGAACACTGAAGCTTTCTTT,CASSPPGSNTEAFF
many,TRBD1,TRBV6-2/TRBV6-3,TRBJ2-7,TGTGCCAGCAGTGCCCTGGGACAGTATAACTCCTACGAGCAGTACTTC,CASSALGQYNSYEQYF
.,.,TRBV4-3,TRBJ1-4,TGCGCCAGCAGCCAAGGCGTCGGGGAGCGGGGAAAGCTGTTTTTT,CASSQGVGERGKLFF
few,.,TRBV30,TRBJ1-1,TGTGCCTGGAGTGTACTCTCGGGAGCTTTCTTT,CAWSVLSGAFF
.,.,TRBV27,TRBJ2-3,TGTGCCAGCAGTTGGACACAATCCTCCACAGATACGCAGTATTTT,CASSWTQSSTDTQYF
.,.,TRBV7-2,TRBJ1-2,TGTGCCAGCAGCCAGCAACCGGCAGTTAACTATGGCTACACCTTC,CASSQQPAVNYGYTF
few,TRBD2,TRBV7-2,TRBJ2-7,TGTGCCCCAACCCCCCGAATAGCGGGGGGCTACGAGCAGTACTTC,CAPTPRIAGGYEQYF
few,.,TRBV20-1,TRBJ2-6,TGCAGTGCTAGAGATAAAGTAAGCGTCCTGACTTTC,CSARDKVSVLTF
.,.,TRBV6-1,TRBJ2-3,TGTGCCAGCAGTGAAGCGTACGGGGCCACAGATACGCAGTATTTT,CASSEAYGATDTQYF
.,.,TRBV29-1,TRBJ2-1,TGCAGCGTCTCCCCGAGAAGCTCCTACAATGAGCAGTTCTTC,CSVSPRSSYNEQFF
few,TRBD1,TRBV24-1,TRBJ2-3,TGTGCCACCAGTGACCGGGACAGGGGGGGCACAGATACGCAGTATTTT,CATSDRDRGGTDTQYF
.,.,TRBV28,TRBJ2-7,TGTGCCAGCAATGCTCTCGGGCTGGACGATCCGGGCGAGCAGTACTTC,CASNALGLDDPGEQYF
few,TRBD2,TRBV20-1,TRBJ2-1,TGCAGCCGACCCCAACCGACTAGCGGGATCTCCTACAATGAGCAGTTCTTC,CSRPQPTSGISYNEQFF
few,TRBD2,TRBV30,TRBJ2-1,TGTGCCTGGAGTCGGGGGGGGAGCGCCTACAATGAGCAGTTCTTC,CAWSRGGSAYNEQFF
.,.,TRBV6-5,TRBJ2-4,TGTGCCAGCACCGGCGGGGCTAGCTGGGAGCAGTACTTC,CASTGGASWEQYF
.,.,TRBV6-2/TRBV6-3,TRBJ2-1,TGTGCCACCCAAGGGACCCTGGTGAGGGGTGAGCAGTTCTTC,CATQGTLVRGEQFF
.,TRBD2,TRBV7-9,TRBJ2-1,TGTGCCCGGGGGGGCGGTATCTCCTACAATGAGCAGTTCTTC,CARGGGISYNEQFF
.,.,TRBV6-2/TRBV6-3,TRBJ2-5,TGTGCCAGCAGTTACCCGGCTAGCCGGGAGACCCAGTACTTC,CASSYPASRETQYF
.,.,TRBV9,TRBJ2-3,TGTGCCAGCAGCGTAGTTCCGGGCGGGGATACGCAGTATTTT,CASSVVPGGDTQYF
.,TRBD1,TRBV6-5,TRBJ2-7,TGTGCCAGCAGACGCGGGACAGGTGCCGAGCAGTACTTC,CASRRGTGAEQYF
.,TRBD2,TRBV7-2,TRBJ2-3,TGTGCCAGCAGCTTAGAGGGGCGCGGGAGGGCCCTCCCAGATACGCAGTATTTT,CASSLEGRGRALPDTQYF